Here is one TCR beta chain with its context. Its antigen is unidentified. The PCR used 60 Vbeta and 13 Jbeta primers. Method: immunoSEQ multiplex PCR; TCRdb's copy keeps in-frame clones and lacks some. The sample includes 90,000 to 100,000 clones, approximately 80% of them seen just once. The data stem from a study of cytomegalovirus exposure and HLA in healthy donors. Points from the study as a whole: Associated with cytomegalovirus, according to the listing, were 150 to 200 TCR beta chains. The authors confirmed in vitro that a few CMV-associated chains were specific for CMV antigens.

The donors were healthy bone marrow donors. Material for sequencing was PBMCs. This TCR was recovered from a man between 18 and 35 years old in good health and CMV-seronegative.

This CDR3 reads CASSLGADSYEQYF. As DNA, the CDR3 is TGCGCCAGCAGCTTGGGGGCAGACTCCTACGAGCAGTACTTC. This chain links TRBV5-1 with TRBJ2-7; D not resolved. The CDR3 covers 14 residues. Germline V gives CDR1 SGHRS, CDR2 YFSETQ. Between the trimmed V and J ends, which lost 0 bases and 0 bases, there was a span of 7 bases.